This T cell receptor (beta chain) was retrieved from a study of T-cell reconstitution after alpha-beta-depleted transplantation in children. Study-wide results and limits: Two months or so post-transplant, alpha-beta T cells reportedly derived from several hundred expanded graft clones. One year post-transplant, T-cell counts and diversity were largely derived from T cells produced anew.

This clonotype was seen repeatedly, ten times or more. What it binds is unknown. Unique molecular identifiers were built into the TCRbeta library. TCRdb called the PCR reads again in MiXCR, with one record for every CDR3 protein. The profile shows approximately 70,000 distinct CDR3 sequences, roughly 4.9% of them singletons. Germline assignment: CDR1 MDHEN and CDR2 SYDVKM. The CDR3 extends over 17 amino acids. V was cut by 5 bases and J by 0 bases, with 19 bases left in between. The gene calls are TRBV28 and TRBJ1-1; D gene ambiguous. Sequencing was performed on PBMCs, mostly from graft donor cells, taken 180 days after TCRalphabeta/CD19-depleted stem cell transplant. The origin of this receptor is a boy less than two years old who had a stem cell transplant for acute myeloid leukemia, so the T cells may come from the graft donor. CDR3 loop: CASSPAVWAQMNTEAFF. Written as DNA, the CDR3 is TGTGCCAGCAGTCCAGCAGTTTGGGCGCAGATGAACACTGAAGCTTTCTTT. The full variable domain, with the rest looked up from reference TRBV28 and TRBJ1-1, is DVKVTQSSRYLVKRTGEKVFLECVQDMDHENMFWYRQDPGLGLRLIYFSYDVKMKEKGDIPEGYSVSREKKERFSLILESASTNQTSMYLCASSPAVWAQMNTEAFFGQGTRLTVV.